These 3 T cell receptor beta chains came from one sample sequenced in a study of glioma-infiltrating T cells. The iRepertoire nested amplicon-rescue multiplex PCR amplified TCR alpha and beta CDR3s from RNA. Each CDR3 protein is one row after TCRdb ran MiXCR on the multiplex PCR reads. The sample carries about 130,000 distinct CDR3 sequences, 24% recorded once. The material sequenced was glioma tissue, nonneoplastic brain tissue, or PBMCs (not recorded which). The receptors originated from a human donor with low-grade glioma or glioblastoma, undergoing nonglioma brain surgery, or in good health (not recorded which).

This clonotype was seen ten or more times. This chain connects TRBV20-1 to TRBJ1-1, with D possibly being TRBD1 (6 bases). V gave up 2 bases and J gave up 0 bases, with 22 bases separating them. The CDR3 covers 18 residues. Germline V gene lookup returns CDR1 DFQATT and CDR2 SNEGSKA (reference sequence). For the CDR3, the DNA is TGCAGTGCTAGAAGCGGTGGGGGGCGAAGGTTGATGAACACTGAAGCTTTCTTT. It specifies CSARSGGGRRLMNTEAFF.

The chain combines TRBV6-2 or TRBV6-3 with TRBJ1-1; D is ambiguous. Deletions cut 2 bases from V and 2 bases from J, with 12 bases between. Germline V gene data show CDR1 as MNHEY and CDR2 as SVGEGT. CDR3 length equals 15 residues. The DNA for the CDR3 is TGTGCCAGCAGTTACATGGGAAACGAAAACACTGAAGCTTTCTTT. Amino acids: CASSYMGNENTEAFF.

This clonotype was recorded a few times. This rearrangement joins TRBV7-9 to TRBJ2-2; D is unresolved. Germline V gives CDR1 SEHNR, CDR2 FQNEAQ (reference sequence). Trimming cost V 7 bases and J 0 bases, with 6 bases left between them. The CDR3 spans 13 residues. The CDR3 loop is CASNPANTGELFF. In DNA form, the CDR3 reads TGTGCCAGCAACCCAGCGAACACCGGGGAGCTGTTTTTT.